Given below is one T cell receptor (beta chain) in context. This record belongs to a study of T cell responses to AZD1222 COVID-19 vaccine. TCRdb's table, derived via immunoSEQ multiplex PCR, lists solely in-frame clones and lacks some. The table has 95,000 to 150,000 clones, roughly nine tenths seen once. The CDR3 loop spans 16 amino acids. Trimming at V came to 5 bases and at J to 2 bases, leaving 7 bases not matched to a gene. Per the germline V gene, CDR1 is SGHNT and CDR2 is YENEEA. The clonotype originates from an adult in good health. V is TRBV11-3 and J is TRBJ1-3; 9 bases match TRBD1. The specimen comprised peripheral blood, sampled on day 0 of AZD1222 vaccination. The CDR3 DNA sequence: TGTGCCAGCAGCAAGAAACAGGGGGCGGCTGGAAACACCATATATTTT. Residues: CASSKKQGAAGNTIYF.